This T cell receptor (beta chain) was observed in a study of shared clonotypes between healthy human individuals. The wider study: Three plates each covered CD4 naive and memory; CD8 naive two, CD8 memory one. Findings and limits, study-wide: Incompleteness in sorted-subset sequencing, despite large depth, was shown by rarefaction. In contrast to clonotypes shared by all four donors, non-shared clonotypes had lower generation probabilities.

At a deep level, the assay was run. Measured with immunoSEQ multiplex PCR; TCRdb has only the in-frame clones, and not every one. Seen here are more than 2 million clones, approximately 94% observed once, and the top ten hold about 1.1%. The naive CD8 population came from CD45RO-negative cells selected for CCR7, without terminally differentiated effector memory CD45RA+ cells. A word on this clone: The antigen is unknown.

Germline V gene lookup returns CDR1 LNHDA and CDR2 SQIVND (reference sequence). This CDR3 has 15 amino acids. V was pared by 3 bases and J by 6 bases, with 17 bases between. This chain connects TRBV19 to TRBJ1-1; TRBD1 might be the D (6 bases). The source material was naive CD8+ T cells sorted from blood. The receptor comes from a man aged 18 to 29 in good health. CDR3 sequence reads: CASSIYRGQGPEAFF. DNA of the CDR3: TGTGCCAGTAGTATCTATCGGGGGCAGGGCCCTGAAGCTTTCTTT. The full variable domain, in which reference TRBV19 and TRBJ1-1 provide the parts outside the CDR3, is DGGITQSPKYLFRKEGQNVTLSCEQNLNHDAMYWYRQDPGQGLRLIYYSQIVNDFQKGDIAEGYSVSREKKESFPLTVTSAQKNPTAFYLCASSIYRGQGPEAFFGQGTRLTVV.